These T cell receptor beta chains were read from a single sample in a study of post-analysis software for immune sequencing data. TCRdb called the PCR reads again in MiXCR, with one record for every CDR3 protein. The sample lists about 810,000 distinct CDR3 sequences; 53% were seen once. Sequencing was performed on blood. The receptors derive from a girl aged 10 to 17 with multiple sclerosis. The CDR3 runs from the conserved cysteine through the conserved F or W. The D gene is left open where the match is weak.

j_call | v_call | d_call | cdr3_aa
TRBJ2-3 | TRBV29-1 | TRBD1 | CSVGTGAGWTDTQYF
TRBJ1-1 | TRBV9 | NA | CASSVDAGVNTEAFF
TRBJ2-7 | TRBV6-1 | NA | CASEARKGTTYEQYF
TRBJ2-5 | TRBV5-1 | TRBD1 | CASSSLQGAGETQYF
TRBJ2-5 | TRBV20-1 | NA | CSAGPGGETQYF
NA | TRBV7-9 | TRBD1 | CASRLTGTEHQETQYF
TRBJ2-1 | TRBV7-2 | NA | CASSLSIFGSLDEQFF
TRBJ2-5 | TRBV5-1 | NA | CASSLEGSRETQYF
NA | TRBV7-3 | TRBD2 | CASSLTREREQYF
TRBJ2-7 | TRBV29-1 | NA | CSVEGWQDPGYEQYF
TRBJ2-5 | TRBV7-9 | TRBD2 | CASSHRLAQFQETQYF
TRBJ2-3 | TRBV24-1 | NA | CARLGQKDTQYF
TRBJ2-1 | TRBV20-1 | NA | CSARGADTKWVQFF
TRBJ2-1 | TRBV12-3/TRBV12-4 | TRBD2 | CASTPGGFSYNEQFF
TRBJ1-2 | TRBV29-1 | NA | CSVEVHTVTEGYTF
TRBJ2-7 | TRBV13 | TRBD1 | CASSLTGEEQYF
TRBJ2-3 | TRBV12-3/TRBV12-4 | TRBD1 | CASSLGTGVGTDTQYF
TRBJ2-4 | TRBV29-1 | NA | CSVEGTPYRYF
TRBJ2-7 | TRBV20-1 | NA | CSARDGLGTYEQYF
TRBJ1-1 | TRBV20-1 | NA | CSAREKWSVLMNTEAFF
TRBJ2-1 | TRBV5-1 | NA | CTSEVGASESGEQFF
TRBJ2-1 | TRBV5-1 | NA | CASSLVGLKYNNEQFF
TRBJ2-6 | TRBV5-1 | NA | CASSLEGRGANVLTF